What follows are 5 T cell receptor beta chains derived from one specimen sequenced in a study of T cells after posttransplantation cyclophosphamide. A marrow graft followed busulfan-fludarabine conditioning, with cyclophosphamide on days +3 and +4. Produced via immunoSEQ multiplex PCR; TCRdb's table is partial and in-frame only. The data show approximately 11,000 clones, about 82% seen once. The sequenced sample was PBMCs, obtained around 2,000 days after allogeneic stem cell transplant with posttransplant cyclophosphamide. The source of these receptors is a female patient in her fifties who received an allogeneic stem cell transplant from a related donor, was CMV-positive, and had no GVHD. Some of these T cells may belong to the graft donor.

The chain couples TRBV29-1 to TRBJ2-7, with 7 positions matching TRBD2. V gave up 4 bases and J gave up 0 bases; unmatched junction bases: 6. The CDR3 totals 14 residues. Germline loops: CDR1 SQVTM, CDR2 ANQGSEA. In nucleotides, the CDR3 is TGCAGCGTTGTTGCGGGAGTGGTCTCCTACGAGCAGTACTTC. Protein product: CSVVAGVVSYEQYF.

The V and J genes are TRBV18 and TRBJ2-5; TRBD1 aligns across 8 bases. V was pared by 3 bases and J by 3 bases, with 3 bases of the junction left unmatched. The CDR3 is 14 amino acids. Looked up from germline, CDR1 is KGHSH and CDR2 is LQKENI. CDR3 amino acids: CASSPTGGKETQYF. DNA of the CDR3: TGTGCCAGCTCACCCACAGGGGGGAAAGAGACCCAGTACTTC.

This clone has only a few counts. The genes are TRBV7-9 and TRBJ2-2, with TRBD2 matching 9 bases. The J segment lost 3 bases and the V segment lost 7 bases, leaving 6 bases of the junction unmatched. CDR1 is SEHNR and CDR2 is FQNEAQ in the germline V gene (reference sequence). This CDR3 region has 15 residues. CDR3 sequence: CASNKRTSDTGELFF. The CDR3 coding sequence is TGTGCCAGCAACAAAAGGACTAGCGACACCGGGGAGCTGTTTTTT.

The chain uses TRBV5-1 and TRBJ1-1; 7 nucleotides align to TRBD1. In germline, CDR1 is SGHRS, CDR2 YFSETQ. The CDR3 is made up of 14 amino acids. V lost 4 bases and J lost 1; bases outside the gene matches: 4. CDR3 loop: CASSPRQGNTEAFF. The DNA of the CDR3 is TGCGCCAGCAGCCCTCGACAGGGGAACACTGAAGCTTTCTTT. Full variable domain (missing parts from reference TRBV5-1 and TRBJ1-1): KAGVTQTPRYLIKTRGQQVTLSCSPISGHRSVSWYQQTPGQGLQFLFEYFSETQRNKGNFPGRFSGRQFSNSRSEMNVSTLELGDSALYLCASSPRQGNTEAFFGQGTRLTVV.

V usage is TRBV2 and J usage is TRBJ2-5; TRBD1 aligns across 7 bases. With V trimmed by 5 bases and J by 0 bases, 3 bases remained unmatched. The CDR3 loop spans 14 amino acids. CDR1 is SNHLY and CDR2 is FYNNEI in the germline V gene. CDR3 nucleotides: TGTGCCAGCAGTAGGGACAGATACCAAGAGACCCAGTACTTC. Amino acid sequence: CASSRDRYQETQYF. Full variable domain (remainder filled in from reference TRBV2 and TRBJ2-5): EPEVTQTPSHQVTQMGQEVILRCVPISNHLYFYWYRQILGQKVEFLVSFYNNEISEKSEIFDDQFSVERPDGSNFTLKIRSTKLEDSAMYFCASSRDRYQETQYFGPGTRLLVL.